These 13 T cell receptor beta chains originate from one sample sequenced in a study of CD8+ T cells in alopecia areata. Treatment noted: oral pan-JAK inhibitor, 5-10 mg twice daily. Extraction of RNA preceded its reverse transcription into cDNA, which served as the sequencing template. The data were produced by immunoSEQ multiplex PCR, yet TCRdb's version contains in-frame clones alone and is incomplete. Altogether about 290,000 clones are present, over 45% being singletons, with the ten largest covering more than 1.5%. Sequenced here: CD4+ T cells sorted from blood, sampled at week 24, from a patient treated with tofacitinib. These receptor sequences come from a human donor with alopecia areata.

The gene calls are TRBV6-1 and TRBJ1-5; D gene ambiguous. CDR1 and CDR2 (germline): MNHNS, SASEGT. V shed 3 bases and J shed 3 bases, with 6 bases lying between them. This CDR3 spans 13 amino acids. The CDR3 protein is CASSDTVNQPQHF. The CDR3 nucleotides are TGTGCCAGCAGTGACACGGTCAATCAGCCCCAGCATTTT.

The CDR3 loop is CAWSAGTGSYEQYF. CDR3 nucleotide sequence: TGTGCCTGGAGCGCGGGGACAGGCTCCTACGAGCAGTACTTC. V is TRBV30 and J is TRBJ2-7; the match to TRBD1 covers 8 bases. Germline V gene lookup returns CDR1 GTSNPN and CDR2 SVGIG (reference sequence). The CDR3 has 14 amino acids. The V and J ends lost 3 bases and 0 bases, in that order; junction bases with no gene match: 4.

The chain carries TRBV15 and TRBJ2-5; D may be TRBD1 or TRBD2 (6 bases each). The CDR3 spans 15 residues. Per the germline V gene, CDR1 is LNHNV and CDR2 is YYDKDF (reference sequence). Trimming cost V 0 bases and J 5 bases, with 13 bases left between them. CDR3 nucleotide sequence: TGTGCCACCAGCAGAGATTCCCGGGGGCAGGAGACCCAGTACTTC. Translation gives CATSRDSRGQETQYF. The whole variable domain, filled in from reference TRBV15 and TRBJ2-5, reads DAMVIQNPRYQVTQFGKPVTLSCSQTLNHNVMYWYQQKSSQAPKLLFHYYDKDFNNEADTPDNFQSRRPNTSFCFLDIRSPGLGDTAMYLCATSRDSRGQETQYFGPGTRLLVL.

This clone turned up a few times. The chain joins TRBV18 to TRBJ2-1; D gene ambiguous. Germline V gene lookup returns CDR1 KGHSH and CDR2 LQKENI. The germline V and J ends were trimmed by 8 bases and 0 bases, with 11 bases remaining between them. The CDR3 is 14 residues long. The CDR3 protein is CASRGPSSYNEQFF. The CDR3 coding sequence is TGTGCCAGCCGAGGACCGTCCTCCTACAATGAGCAGTTCTTC.

This chain joins TRBV7-2 and TRBJ1-6; no clear D gene. Germline V gives CDR1 SGHTA, CDR2 FQGNSA. The CDR3 has 15 residues. V was pared by 1 base and J by 7 bases, with 11 bases between. CDR3 region: CASSLVIPRNSPLHF. The CDR3 coding sequence is TGTGCCAGCAGCTTAGTGATCCCCCGGAATTCACCCCTCCACTTT. Full variable domain (missing parts from reference TRBV7-2 and TRBJ1-6): GAGVSQSPSNKVTEKGKDVELRCDPISGHTALYWYRQSLGQGLEFLIYFQGNSAPDKSGLPSDRFSAERTGGSVSTLTIQRTQQEDSAVYLCASSLVIPRNSPLHFGNGTRLTVT.

The chain has TRBV5-4 and TRBJ2-5, with D unresolved. Trimming removed 4 bases from V and 0 bases from J, with 1 base in between. This CDR3 comprises 11 residues. Germline V lookup: CDR1 SGHNT, CDR2 YYREEE (reference sequence). The CDR3 is CASSDQETQYF. The CDR3 bases are TGTGCCAGCAGCGACCAAGAGACCCAGTACTTC.

This sequence joins TRBV29-1 and TRBJ1-1; no reliable D call. The V gene's germline CDR1 is SQVTM and CDR2 ANQGSEA. The CDR3 extends over 13 amino acids. The CDR3 coding sequence is TGCAGACATACCGGGTTCATGAACACTGAAGCTTTCTTT. Translated: CRHTGFMNTEAFF.

The rearrangement links TRBV27 to TRBJ2-7; 9 bases align to TRBD2. V gave up 4 bases and J gave up 2 bases; unmatched junction bases: 6. Germline V gene data show CDR1 as MNHEY and CDR2 as SMNVEV (reference sequence). This CDR3 spans 15 amino acids. As DNA, the CDR3 is TGTGCCAGCAGTTCCTTAGCGGGGGCGGCCTACGAGCAGTACTTC. It yields the protein CASSSLAGAAYEQYF.

The gene calls are TRBV5-1 and TRBJ1-2; D uncertain. V lost 2 bases to trimming and J lost 8 bases, with 10 bases between them. CDR1 SGHRS and CDR2 YFSETQ come from the germline V gene. The CDR3 spans 12 residues. CDR3 in amino acids: CASSLSVGGYTF. CDR3 nucleotides: TGCGCCAGCAGCTTATCGGTCGGGGGCTACACCTTC.

The sample holds a few counts of this clone. The chain combines TRBV15 with TRBJ1-5; no definite D call. The V end was cut by 2 bases, the J end by 4 bases, with 9 bases between. This CDR3 comprises 14 residues. Germline V gives CDR1 LNHNV, CDR2 YYDKDF (reference sequence). The CDR3 coding sequence is TGTGCCACCAGCAGACCCGCATCAAATCAGCCCCAGCATTTT. Amino acids: CATSRPASNQPQHF.

The rearrangement joins TRBV27 to TRBJ1-2, with 7 bases fitting TRBD1. The CDR3 is made up of 15 amino acids. Germline CDR1 MNHEY, CDR2 SMNVEV (reference sequence). V gave up 6 bases and J gave up 1 base; unmatched junction bases: 8. CDR3 nucleotide sequence: TGTGCCAGCAGAACGTACAGGGGAAATAACTATGGCTACACCTTC. Translated: CASRTYRGNNYGYTF.

CDR3 residues: CASSLAWGADTQYF. CDR3 nucleotide sequence: TGCGCCAGCAGCTTGGCCTGGGGCGCAGATACGCAGTATTTT. J is TRBJ2-3 and V is TRBV5-1, with D possibly being TRBD1 (5 bases). The CDR3 spans 14 residues. Germline V gene lookup returns CDR1 SGHRS and CDR2 YFSETQ. The germline V and J ends were trimmed by 0 bases and 4 bases, with 9 bases remaining between them.

The V gene is TRBV4-3, the J gene TRBJ2-5; D ambiguous. Looked up from germline, CDR1 is LGHNA and CDR2 is YSLEER. The CDR3 has 14 residues. V was clipped by 2 bases and J by 1 base, with 8 bases between them. For the CDR3, the DNA is TGCGCCAGCAGCCAATCGGGCAGCCAAGAGACCCAGTACTTC. This codes for CASSQSGSQETQYF.